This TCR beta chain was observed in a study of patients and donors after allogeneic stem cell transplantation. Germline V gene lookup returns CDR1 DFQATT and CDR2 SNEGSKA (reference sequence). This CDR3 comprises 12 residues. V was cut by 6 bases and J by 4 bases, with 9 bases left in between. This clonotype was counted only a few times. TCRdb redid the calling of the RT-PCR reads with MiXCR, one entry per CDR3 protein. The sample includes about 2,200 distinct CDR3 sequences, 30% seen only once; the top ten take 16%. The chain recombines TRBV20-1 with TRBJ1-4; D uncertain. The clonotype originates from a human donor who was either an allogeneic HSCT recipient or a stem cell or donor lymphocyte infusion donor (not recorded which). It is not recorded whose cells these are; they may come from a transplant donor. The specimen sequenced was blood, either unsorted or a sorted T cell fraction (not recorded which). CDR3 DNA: TGCAGTGCCGGGAATTTTAATGAAAAACTGTTTTTT. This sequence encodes CSAGNFNEKLFF.